The rows below give T cell receptor beta chains drawn from one sample of a study of blood T cells in healthy people across ages. TCRdb redid the calling of the 5' RACE reads with MiXCR, one entry per CDR3 protein. The sample consists of approximately 1.5 million distinct CDR3 sequences, roughly 43% of them appearing once. The sequenced sample was blood. These receptors were taken from a woman younger than 30 in good health. Each CDR3 is given with its conserved first and last residue. Each record gives: D gene, clone size, J gene, V gene, CDR3 protein, CDR3 DNA. The D gene is left open where the match is weak. Expanded clones get a size class; other rows say once, few or many, or leave the size out.

>.|.|TRBJ1-1|TRBV18
CASSIGSAGVNTEAFF
TGTGCCAGCTCAATTGGGAGCGCAGGGGTGAACACTGAAGCTTTCTTT
>.|.|TRBJ2-5|TRBV20-1
CSAACEAAIQETQYF
TGCAGTGCTGCCTGCGAGGCAGCCATCCAAGAGACCCAGTACTTC
>.|.|TRBJ2-5|TRBV5-1
CASSLDSGPQETQYF
TGCGCCAGCAGCTTGGATTCGGGGCCACAAGAGACCCAGTACTTC
>.|few|TRBJ1-5|TRBV7-9
CASSSGTLYSNQPQHF
TGTGCCAGCAGCTCAGGGACCCTTTATAGCAATCAGCCCCAGCATTTT
>.|few|TRBJ1-2|TRBV15
CATSTMPMGPDYTF
TGTGCCACCAGCACAATGCCTATGGGACCCGACTACACCTTC
>TRBD1|many|TRBJ2-1|TRBV6-5
CASSDSGGDEQFF
TGTGCCAGCAGTGACTCAGGGGGCGATGAGCAGTTCTTC
>TRBD1|.|TRBJ2-3|TRBV3-1
CASKTGTGGSKDTQYF
TGTGCCAGCAAGACCGGGACAGGGGGTTCTAAAGATACGCAGTATTTT
>TRBD1|.|TRBJ1-3|TRBV5-1
CASSPRQGRSGNTIYF
TGCGCCAGCAGCCCTCGACAGGGGAGGTCTGGAAACACCATATATTTT
>TRBD1|.|TRBJ1-2|TRBV4-1
CASSRVTGGAYGYTF
TGCGCCAGCAGCCGCGTGACAGGGGGGGCATATGGCTACACCTTC
>.|few|TRBJ1-2|TRBV27
CASSYEPTLYYGYTF
TGTGCCAGCAGTTATGAGCCGACCCTCTACTATGGCTACACCTTC
>TRBD2|.|TRBJ2-1|TRBV20-1
CSARDGNGGRSNEQFF
TGCAGTGCTAGAGATGGGAATGGCGGGAGGTCGAATGAGCAGTTCTTC
>.|.|TRBJ2-2|TRBV6-5
CASRLAMNTGELFF
TGTGCCAGCAGGCTAGCCATGAACACCGGGGAGCTGTTTTTT
>.|.|TRBJ1-2|TRBV3-1
CASSWGPGYTF
TGTGCCAGCAGCTGGGGGCCTGGCTACACCTTC
>TRBD1|.|TRBJ1-2|TRBV27
CASGPGQGRLNYGYTF
TGTGCCAGCGGACCGGGACAGGGACGGTTGAACTATGGCTACACCTTC
>TRBD1|many|TRBJ2-7|TRBV7-2
CASSSRQGGSYEQYF
TGTGCCAGCAGCTCTAGACAGGGGGGTTCCTACGAGCAGTACTTC
>.|.|TRBJ1-6|TRBV4-3
CASSLQGGSSSYNSPLHF
TGCGCCAGCAGCCTCCAGGGAGGCTCGAGCTCCTATAATTCACCCCTCCACTTT
>TRBD1|few|TRBJ1-2|TRBV2
CASSESVTDRRNYGYTF
TGTGCCAGCAGTGAATCGGTAACGGACAGGAGGAACTATGGCTACACCTTC
>.|.|TRBJ1-3|TRBV6-5
CASSYDSGNTIYF
TGTGCCAGCAGTTACGATTCTGGAAACACCATATATTTT
>.|.|TRBJ2-7|TRBV29-1
CSVEGSKDEQYF
TGCAGCGTTGAGGGGAGTAAGGATGAGCAGTACTTC
>TRBD1|.|TRBJ2-7|TRBV20-1
CGAHSGQRRNEQYF
TGCGGTGCTCATTCGGGACAGAGAAGGAATGAGCAGTACTTC
>TRBD2|few|TRBJ2-7|TRBV4-1
CASSQASGGVSSYEQYF
TGCGCCAGCAGCCAAGCTTCGGGGGGTGTTAGCTCCTACGAGCAGTACTTC
>.|.|TRBJ2-7|TRBV28
CASSSWGVDEQYF
TGTGCCAGCAGCTCTTGGGGCGTCGACGAGCAGTACTTC
>.|.|TRBJ2-3|TRBV9
CASSVDSSTDTQYF
TGTGCCAGCAGCGTGGACAGCTCCACAGATACGCAGTATTTT
>.|.|TRBJ1-2|TRBV9
CASSAGQYSASYTF
TGTGCCAGCAGCGCAGGCCAGTATTCGGCAAGCTACACCTTC
>.|.|TRBJ1-2|TRBV4-3
CASSQGGGLYGYTF
TGCGCCAGCAGCCAAGGTGGGGGCCTCTATGGCTACACCTTC
>TRBD1|.|TRBJ2-7|TRBV20-1
CSARGQGMSYEQYF
TGCAGTGCTAGGGGACAGGGCATGAGCTACGAGCAGTACTTC
>.|few|TRBJ1-2|TRBV7-8
CASSYTETYGYTF
TGTGCCAGCAGCTATACAGAGACATATGGCTACACCTTC
>.|few|TRBJ2-3|TRBV11-2
CASSLAPSRKVADTQYF
TGTGCCAGCAGCTTAGCCCCCTCCCGAAAGGTGGCAGATACGCAGTATTTT
>.|.|TRBJ2-1|TRBV10-3
CAISEGINNEQFF
TGTGCCATCAGTGAGGGAATAAACAATGAGCAGTTCTTC
>TRBD1|few|TRBJ2-7|TRBV5-6
CASRVPWDSAYEQYF
TGTGCCAGCAGAGTCCCCTGGGACAGCGCCTACGAGCAGTACTTC
>.|.|TRBJ2-7|TRBV10-3
CAINTGPSYEQYF
TGTGCCATCAATACAGGTCCTTCCTACGAGCAGTACTTC